One sample yielded the 28 T cell receptor beta chains listed below, sequenced in a study of T cell responses to AZD1222 COVID-19 vaccine. Profiled with immunoSEQ multiplex PCR; TCRdb holds only in-frame clones, not every one. Here the sample spans roughly 100,000 clones, less than 95% being singletons. The source was peripheral blood, collected on day 0 of AZD1222 vaccination. These receptors were taken from an adult in good health.

The rearrangement uses TRBV10-3 and TRBJ1-4; D gene uncertain. Germline V gene data show CDR1 as ENHRY and CDR2 as SYGVKD. V lost 0 bases and J lost 4, with 9 bases in between. This CDR3 contains 15 residues. DNA of the CDR3: TGTGCCATCAGTGAGTCGAGTCTGAATAATGAAAAACTGTTTTTT. It specifies CAISESSLNNEKLFF.

The chain is built from TRBV7-9 and TRBJ1-5, with D possibly being TRBD1 (6 bases). The CDR3 contains 15 residues. Trimming removed 4 bases at V and 4 bases at J, with 14 bases between. Germline-derived CDR1 and CDR2 are SEHNR and FQNEAQ (reference sequence). In nucleotides, the CDR3 is TGTGCCAGCAGCTCGAACAGGGAAGGGAATCAGCCCCAGCATTTT. Residues: CASSSNREGNQPQHF. The whole variable domain, filled in from reference TRBV7-9 and TRBJ1-5, reads DTGVSQNPRHKITKRGQNVTFRCDPISEHNRLYWYRQTLGQGPEFLTYFQNEAQLEKSRLLSDRFSAERPKGSFSTLEIQRTEQGDSAMYLCASSSNREGNQPQHFGDGTRLSIL.

J is TRBJ1-1 and V is TRBV5-1, with D unclear. The CDR3 consists of 14 residues. Germline V gene data show CDR1 as SGHRS and CDR2 as YFSETQ. V shed 0 bases and J shed 1 base, with 7 bases lying between them. The CDR3 sequence: CASSLGGSNTEAFF. Written as DNA, the CDR3 is TGCGCCAGCAGCTTGGGTGGCTCGAACACTGAAGCTTTCTTT.

The CDR3 DNA is TGTGCCAGCTCACCAACGATCGGGGGCGCCTACGAGCAGTACTTC. The encoded protein is CASSPTIGGAYEQYF. The chain couples TRBV18 to TRBJ2-7, with D perhaps matching TRBD1 or TRBD2 (6 bases each). CDR1 and CDR2 from the germline V gene are KGHSH and LQKENI. Trimming pared 2 bases from V and 2 bases from J, leaving 13 bases between. This CDR3 is built from 15 residues.

The chain combines TRBV4-2 with TRBJ2-3; 9 bases match TRBD2. The V segment lost 0 bases and the J segment 4 bases; nucleotides outside the gene matches: 5. Germline V gene lookup returns CDR1 LGHNA and CDR2 YNFKEQ. The CDR3 sequence is 16 residues long. The CDR3: CASSQERRGGADTQYF. The CDR3, as DNA: TGTGCCAGCAGCCAAGAGAGGCGGGGGGGTGCAGATACGCAGTATTTT.

The V gene is TRBV6-6, the J gene TRBJ1-5; D remains ambiguous. V was pared by 2 bases and J by 5 bases, with 16 bases between. The germline V gene encodes CDR1 MNHNY and CDR2 SVGAGI (reference sequence). The CDR3 is 16 residues long. The CDR3 region is CASSYVTIRPHQPQHF. CDR3 coding DNA: TGTGCCAGCAGTTACGTAACCATTCGGCCCCATCAGCCCCAGCATTTT.

The V gene is TRBV6-5, the J gene TRBJ1-2, with a tentative D call TRBD1 (6 bases). Germline CDR1 is MNHEY and CDR2 is SVGAGI. Trimming pared 6 bases from V and 6 bases from J, leaving 20 bases between. This CDR3 is 15 amino acids long. CDR3 coding DNA: TGTGCCAGCAGAATGAACTCCGGGACACCAAATGGCTACACCTTC. Translating gives CASRMNSGTPNGYTF.

The chain recombines TRBV19 with TRBJ1-2; 8 bases agree with TRBD1. Trimming took 7 bases from V and 1 from J; bases not matched to a gene: 8. CDR3 length: 15 residues. The germline CDR1 and CDR2 sequences are LNHDA and SQIVND (reference sequence). For the CDR3, the DNA is TGTGCCAGTAAACCCTATGGACAGGGTAACTATGGCTACACCTTC. Encoded protein: CASKPYGQGNYGYTF.

This chain connects TRBV28 to TRBJ2-7; D is unclear. The length of the CDR3 is 17 residues. The V and J ends lost 3 bases and 0 bases respectively, with 18 bases between them. Germline CDR1 MDHEN, CDR2 SYDVKM. The CDR3 is CASSLALDATPSYEQYF. The DNA for the CDR3 is TGTGCCAGCAGTTTGGCCTTGGACGCCACTCCCTCCTACGAGCAGTACTTC.

The chain couples TRBV7-2 to TRBJ2-3; D assignment may be TRBD1 or TRBD2 (8 bases each). V lost 6 bases and J 2 bases, leaving 24 bases between the germline ends. Germline lookup yields CDR1 SGHTA and CDR2 FQGNSA. This CDR3 comprises 18 residues. The CDR3 bases are TGTGCCAGCAGTGACAGGGGTTCGGGGGGGTTCTACACAGATACGCAGTATTTT. Translated, it gives CASSDRGSGGFYTDTQYF.

This clone has just one count. CDR3 sequence reads: CASSLQGQSSYEQYF. The CDR3 bases are TGTGCCAGCAGCTTGCAAGGACAGTCCTCCTACGAGCAGTACTTC. The V call is TRBV5-5, the J call TRBJ2-7; a weak D match, TRBD1 (6 bases). Per germline, CDR1 SGHKS and CDR2 YYEKEE (reference sequence). Trimming removed 1 base from V and 0 bases from J, with 11 bases in between. There are 15 residues in the CDR3.

The rearrangement uses TRBV5-5 and TRBJ1-1; 10 bases are shared with TRBD1. The germline gives CDR1 SGHKS, CDR2 YYEKEE (reference sequence). With 5 bases clipped from V and 5 bases from J, the junction kept 3 bases outside the gene matches. The CDR3 loop spans 13 amino acids. The CDR3 DNA reads TGTGCCAGCAGAAGGACAGGGGGGACTGAAGCTTTCTTT. As protein: CASRRTGGTEAFF.

The chain has TRBV5-1 and TRBJ1-5; TRBD1 might be the D (5 bases). Germline-derived CDR1 and CDR2 are SGHRS and YFSETQ. V was clipped by 2 bases and J by 5 bases, with 11 bases between them. There are 14 residues in the CDR3. For the CDR3, the DNA is TGCGCCAGCAGCTTTGGGGGAAGGGATCAGCCCCAGCATTTT. Translated: CASSFGGRDQPQHF.

This rearrangement joins TRBV29-1 to TRBJ2-5; D remains unclear. Germline V gives CDR1 SQVTM, CDR2 ANQGSEA. The CDR3 extends over 13 amino acids. V was clipped by 7 bases and J by 4 bases, with 16 bases between them. In DNA, the CDR3 is TGCAGCGGGAAGGTCCCACCTCTAGAGACCCAGTACTTC. It specifies CSGKVPPLETQYF.

The chain joins TRBV4-3 to TRBJ1-2; no clear D gene. Deletions cut 8 bases from V and 8 bases from J, with 12 bases between. Germline loops: CDR1 LGHNA, CDR2 YSLEER. CDR3 length equals 11 residues. The CDR3 loop is CASPLLLGYTF. The DNA for the CDR3 is TGCGCCAGCCCTCTTCTTTTGGGCTACACCTTC.

The rearrangement links TRBV5-1 to TRBJ2-2, with a possible D match to TRBD1 (7 bases). The V gene's germline CDR1 is SGHRS and CDR2 YFSETQ. Trimming took off 5 bases at V and 5 bases at J, with 16 bases between the two ends. The CDR3 loop spans 15 amino acids. CDR3 DNA sequence: TGCGCCAGCAGTAACACAGGGGACTGGACCGGGGAGCTGTTTTTT. The encoded protein is CASSNTGDWTGELFF.

The chain uses TRBV6-5 and TRBJ1-3; D is perhaps TRBD1 (5 bases). This CDR3 has 13 amino acids. V was trimmed by 6 bases and J by 10 bases, leaving 16 bases between them. CDR1 and CDR2 (germline): MNHEY, SVGAGI. The CDR3 protein is CASRRQTAGTIYF. CDR3 sequence (DNA): TGTGCCAGCAGACGACAGACGGCCGGGACCATATATTTT.

In its sample, this clone was seen a few times. J is TRBJ2-7 and V is TRBV5-1; 9 nucleotides match TRBD1. Looked up from germline, CDR1 is SGHRS and CDR2 is YFSETQ. This CDR3 has 13 amino acids. The V and J ends lost 3 bases and 5 bases, in that order; junction bases with no gene match: 3. The CDR3 DNA sequence: TGCGCCAGCAGCTGGACAGGGGCCCACGAGCAGTACTTC. Its protein product is CASSWTGAHEQYF.

The genes are TRBV7-9 and TRBJ2-1; D may be TRBD2 (6 bases). Trimming removed 1 base at V and 9 bases at J, with 13 bases between. In germline, CDR1 is SEHNR, CDR2 FQNEAQ (reference sequence). The CDR3 extends over 14 amino acids. The CDR3 DNA is TGTGCCAGCAGCTTAGTTAGGGCCGGGGGTGAGCAGTTCTTC. It codes for CASSLVRAGGEQFF.

The rearrangement links TRBV5-4 to TRBJ2-4; D might be TRBD1 or TRBD2, each matching 5 bases. The CDR3 is 14 amino acids. From germline, CDR1 is SGHNT and CDR2 YYREEE (reference sequence). Deletions cut 3 bases from V and 3 bases from J, with 10 bases between. CDR3 sequence reads: CASSSRDVKNIQYF. CDR3 bases: TGTGCCAGCAGCTCCCGGGACGTCAAAAACATTCAGTACTTC.

This clone has only one observation. This chain uses TRBV9 with TRBJ2-7; no definite D call. Germline-derived CDR1 and CDR2 are SGDLS and YYNGEE. V was trimmed by 0 bases and J by 7 bases, leaving 11 bases between them. The CDR3 has 13 residues. This chain's CDR3 is CASSVVTEREQYF. CDR3 DNA: TGTGCCAGCAGCGTAGTTACCGAGAGAGAGCAGTACTTC.

The gene calls are TRBV28 and TRBJ1-2; D uncertain. The CDR3 consists of 12 residues. Trimming left V 6 bases short and J 5 bases short, with 10 bases between. The germline V gene encodes CDR1 MDHEN and CDR2 SYDVKM. CDR3 protein: CASSLDTYGYTF. In nucleotides, the CDR3 is TGTGCCAGCAGCCTCGACACGTATGGCTACACCTTC.

This clone was observed a single time. This sequence joins TRBV27 and TRBJ2-1; TRBD2 matches at 7 bases. The CDR3 is 16 amino acids. Per the germline V gene, CDR1 is MNHEY and CDR2 is SMNVEV (reference sequence). Germline trimming cut 4 bases from V and 1 base from J; bases unmatched to any gene: 7. CDR3 in amino acids: CASSSWLGGSYNEQFF. The CDR3 DNA follows: TGTGCCAGCAGTTCGTGGCTGGGGGGGTCCTACAATGAGCAGTTCTTC.

This rearrangement joins TRBV7-8 to TRBJ1-2; D is uncertain. This CDR3 contains 11 residues. Germline loops: CDR1 SGHVS, CDR2 FQNEAQ. V was clipped by 1 base and J by 6 bases, with 3 bases between them. CDR3 sequence: CASSLGDGYTF. As DNA, the CDR3 is TGTGCCAGCAGCTTAGGAGATGGCTACACCTTC.

This chain links TRBV27 with TRBJ2-7; 11 positions agree with TRBD2. CDR1 MNHEY and CDR2 SMNVEV come from the germline V gene (reference sequence). The CDR3 extends over 15 amino acids. The V segment lost 6 bases and the J segment 4 bases; nucleotides outside the gene matches: 8. The CDR3 is CASSRTSGGPYEQYF. CDR3 sequence (DNA): TGTGCCAGCAGCAGAACTAGCGGGGGACCTTACGAGCAGTACTTC.

Comments on this clone: At one end, the junction sequence differs from germline, possibly due to a read error. The chain employs TRBV11-3 and TRBJ2-7; 9 positions match TRBD2. The CDR3 runs to 15 residues. Germline V gene lookup returns CDR1 SGHNT and CDR2 YENEEA. The DNA for the CDR3 is TGTGCCAGCAGCTTAGGAGGGACTAGCTCCCACGAGCAGTACTTC. It is translated as CASSLGGTSSHEQYF.

The gene calls are TRBV28 and TRBJ2-1; either TRBD1 or TRBD2 may supply D (6 bases each). CDR3 length: 15 residues. Trimming stripped 3 bases from V and 5 bases from J, with 14 bases between. The germline V gene encodes CDR1 MDHEN and CDR2 SYDVKM. The CDR3 reads CASSLGGPLNNEQFF. The CDR3 bases are TGTGCCAGCAGTTTGGGGGGCCCCCTCAACAATGAGCAGTTCTTC.

The genes are TRBV18 and TRBJ1-4; 7 positions match TRBD1. V lost 2 bases to trimming and J lost 5 bases; unmatched junction nucleotides: 20. This CDR3 is built from 20 residues. Germline V lookup: CDR1 KGHSH, CDR2 LQKENI. CDR3 sequence (DNA): TGTGCCAGCTCACCAGTCTCCCCTACAGGGGTCGAGGGGAAAAATGAAAAACTGTTTTTT. Translating it yields CASSPVSPTGVEGKNEKLFF.